This T cell receptor beta chain is drawn from a study of T cell changes during pregnancy in multiple sclerosis. Trimming pared 4 bases from V and 2 bases from J, leaving 11 bases between. Germline V gives CDR1 SGHRS, CDR2 YFSETQ. The CDR3 covers 14 residues. Sequencing was performed with immunoSEQ multiplex PCR; in TCRdb, only in-frame clones are kept and a portion is missing. The repertoire holds approximately 52,000 clones, with approximately 92% as singletons. Specimen: CD4+ T cells from peripheral blood mononuclear cells, collected in the third trimester of pregnancy. The chain has TRBV5-1 and TRBJ2-3; D may be TRBD1 (5 bases). The receptor was derived from a female donor with multiple sclerosis, enrolled in a pregnancy study. DNA of the CDR3: TGCGCCAGCAGCGTCCCGGACAACACAGATACGCAGTATTTT. Translated, it gives CASSVPDNTDTQYF.